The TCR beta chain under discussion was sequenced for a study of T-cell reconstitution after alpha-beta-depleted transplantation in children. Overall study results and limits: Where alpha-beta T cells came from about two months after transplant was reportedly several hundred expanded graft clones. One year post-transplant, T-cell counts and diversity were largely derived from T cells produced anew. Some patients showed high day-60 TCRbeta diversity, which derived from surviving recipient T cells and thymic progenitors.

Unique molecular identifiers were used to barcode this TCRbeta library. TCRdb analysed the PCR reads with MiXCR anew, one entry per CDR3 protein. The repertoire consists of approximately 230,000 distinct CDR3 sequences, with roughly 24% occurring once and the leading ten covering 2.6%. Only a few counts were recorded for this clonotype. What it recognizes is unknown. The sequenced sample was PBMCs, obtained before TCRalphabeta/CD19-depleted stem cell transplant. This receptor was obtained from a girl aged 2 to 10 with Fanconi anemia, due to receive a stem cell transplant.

CDR3 loop: CASSNGTSGKETQYF. DNA of the CDR3: TGCGCCAGCAGCAATGGGACTAGCGGAAAAGAGACCCAGTACTTC. The V call is TRBV5-1, the J call TRBJ2-5; 11 bases match TRBD2. Germline assignment: CDR1 SGHRS and CDR2 YFSETQ. Trimming removed 4 bases from V and 3 bases from J; junction bases left unmatched: 5. This CDR3 comprises 15 residues.